Detailed here is one T cell receptor beta chain. Cohort assignment relied on participant-reported clinical history. The assay was immunoSEQ multiplex PCR, and TCRdb's table has in-frame clones only and misses some. The sample has 180,000 or so clones, 89% seen once. The data derive from a study of blood T cell repertoires in COVID-19. Study at large: Specimens from acute and convalescent COVID-19 originated in the United States, Italy and Spain.

CDR1 and CDR2 from the germline V gene are GTSNPN and SVGIG (reference sequence). The V end was cut by 2 bases, the J end by 2 bases, with 11 bases between. The CDR3 covers 14 residues. This sequence was found in a woman aged 40 to 49 with acute COVID-19. The source material was PBMCs or T cells enriched from blood (not recorded which). The chain employs TRBV30 and TRBJ2-3, with D tentatively TRBD2 (6 bases). CDR3 loop: CAWSPAGITDTQYF. As DNA, the CDR3 is TGTGCCTGGAGTCCGGCGGGGATCACAGATACGCAGTATTTT.